A single sample gave rise to the 29 T cell receptor beta chains below, sequenced in a study of blood T cells in healthy people across ages. Primed by a sample-barcoded 5' primer and a J-beta primer mix, a second PCR proceeded for about 6 to 12 cycles. In TCRdb, the 5' RACE reads were re-called with MiXCR into one record per CDR3 protein. The sample yields just under 900,000 distinct CDR3 sequences, 25% to 30% seen once. Sequenced: blood. All receptors come from a woman over 75 in good health.

Ten or more counts support this clonotype. The V call is TRBV12-3 or TRBV12-4, the J call TRBJ1-2; D is undetermined. This CDR3 region has 14 residues. The V and J ends lost 2 bases and 6 bases respectively, with 13 bases between them. The CDR3 spells CASSLSPFLDGYTF. CDR3 nucleotides: TGTGCCAGCAGTTTATCCCCATTCTTGGATGGCTACACCTTC.

This clonotype occurred many times. The chain recombines TRBV5-5 with TRBJ1-5, with unresolved D. The CDR3 spans 14 residues. Deletions cut 2 bases from V and 3 bases from J, with 9 bases between. Germline CDR1 is SGHKS and CDR2 is YYEKEE (reference sequence). This CDR3 reads CASSLRQLNQPQHF. The CDR3 nucleotides read TGTGCCAGCAGCTTACGGCAGCTCAATCAGCCCCAGCATTTT.

Worth noting for this clonotype: A read error may account for a junction end that differs from germline. The chain recombines TRBV6-2 or TRBV6-3 with TRBJ1-5, with TRBD1 matching over 9 bases. The CDR3 runs to 17 residues. Looked up from germline, CDR1 is MNHEY and CDR2 is SVGEGT. The CDR3 DNA reads as TGTGCCCGCAGCCTCCCACAGGGGGCAGGGAGCAATCAGCCCCAGCATTTT. Residues: CARSLPQGAGSNQPQHF.

V is TRBV12-3 or TRBV12-4 and J is TRBJ1-5, with D tentatively TRBD1 (5 bases). The V end was cut by 1 base, the J end by 4 bases, with 8 bases between. This CDR3 has 14 residues. The CDR3 sequence: CASSLDRQNQPQHF. CDR3 DNA sequence: TGTGCCAGCAGTTTAGACAGACAGAATCAGCCCCAGCATTTT.

The genes are TRBV6-1 and TRBJ2-7; possible D gene TRBD1, 5 bases. Germline V gene lookup returns CDR1 MNHNS and CDR2 SASEGT. This CDR3 region has 16 residues. Trimming took 4 bases from V and 1 from J, leaving 17 bases between them. In DNA form, the CDR3 reads TGTGCCAGCAGTGGGGGTGCCGGACATCTATCCTACGAGCAGTACTTC. Amino acid sequence: CASSGGAGHLSYEQYF.

This clonotype was counted at least ten times. V usage is TRBV6-5 and J usage is TRBJ2-3; tentatively, D is TRBD1 (5 bases). Trimming took 0 bases from V and 5 from J, leaving 9 bases between them. The CDR3 extends over 14 amino acids. Germline values: CDR1 MNHEY, CDR2 SVGAGI. CDR3 sequence (DNA): TGTGCCAGCAGTTACTCGCAGGGCAAAGATACGCAGTATTTT. Amino acids: CASSYSQGKDTQYF.

This clonotype was seen at least ten times. The gene calls are TRBV7-2 and TRBJ2-7, with D possibly TRBD1 on 5 matching bases. Germline V lookup: CDR1 SGHTA, CDR2 FQGNSA. This CDR3 contains 14 residues. Trimming removed 5 bases at V and 3 bases at J, with 14 bases between. CDR3 DNA sequence: TGTGCCAGCAGCGCAAACAGGAATTTCTACGAGCAGTACTTC. Protein: CASSANRNFYEQYF.

This clonotype was seen more than once but under ten times. V usage is TRBV15 and J usage is TRBJ2-1; maybe TRBD2 (6 bases). The tail of the sequence fits TRBJ2-7 better, so the J call may be wrong. This CDR3 is built from 16 residues. Germline CDR1 LNHNV, CDR2 YYDKDF (reference sequence). The CDR3 spells CATSRDPGGSRNEQYF. CDR3 nucleotide sequence: TGTGCCACCAGCAGAGATCCCGGGGGATCCAGGAATGAGCAGTACTTC.

This clonotype was seen repeatedly, ten times or more. The CDR3 region is CSVEDSTGPGYTF. Written as DNA, the CDR3 is TGCAGCGTTGAAGATAGCACAGGGCCGGGCTACACCTTC. V is TRBV29-1 and J is TRBJ1-2; D perhaps matches TRBD1 (6 bases). The CDR3 has 13 amino acids. V was trimmed by 0 bases and J by 8 bases, leaving 13 bases between them. Looked up from germline, CDR1 is SQVTM and CDR2 is ANQGSEA. The whole variable domain, filled in from reference TRBV29-1 and TRBJ1-2, reads SAVISQKPSRDICQRGTSLTIQCQVDSQVTMMFWYRQQPGQSLTLIATANQGSEATYESGFVIDKFPISRPNLTFSTLTVSNMSPEDSSIYLCSVEDSTGPGYTFGSGTRLTVV.

The chain is built from TRBV24-1 and TRBJ2-4, with 7 bases identical to TRBD2. The CDR3 covers 14 residues. Germline V lookup: CDR1 KGHDR, CDR2 SFDVKD. V shed 1 base, J shed 8 bases, and the junction held 4 bases outside the gene matches. Written as DNA, the CDR3 is TGTGCCACCAGTGATTTACAGGCGGGGGACATTCAGTACTTC. Its translation is CATSDLQAGDIQYF.

Many counts were recorded for this clonotype. The rearrangement uses TRBV20-1 and TRBJ2-1, with TRBD2 matching over 7 bases. Trimming took 5 bases from V and 7 from J; bases not matched to a gene: 11. The V gene's germline CDR1 is DFQATT and CDR2 SNEGSKA (reference sequence). The CDR3 consists of 14 residues. As DNA, the CDR3 is TGCAGTGCTTGGGGGGGGTCTTCCATGAATGAGCAGTTCTTC. This encodes CSAWGGSSMNEQFF.

This clonotype came up a few times. This chain uses TRBV4-3 with TRBJ2-3, with 8 bases identical to TRBD2. The CDR3 is made up of 15 amino acids. Per the germline V gene, CDR1 is LGHNA and CDR2 is YSLEER. V shed 3 bases, J shed 4 bases, and the junction held 6 bases outside the gene matches. The CDR3 nucleotides read TGCGCCAGCAGCCAGGTCTCGGGGGGGCCAGATACGCAGTATTTT. Its translation is CASSQVSGGPDTQYF.

This clonotype was detected many times. This chain links TRBV18 with TRBJ2-7; D is uncertain. This CDR3 contains 13 residues. Trimming removed 1 base at V and 4 bases at J, with 8 bases between. Germline V lookup: CDR1 KGHSH, CDR2 LQKENI. Here the CDR3 DNA reads TGTGCCAGCTCACCACAGGGCCTATACGAGCAGTACTTC. Amino acids: CASSPQGLYEQYF.

This clonotype was detected ten times or more. The rearrangement joins TRBV6-1 to TRBJ2-3, with D possibly matching TRBD1 (6 bases). V was clipped by 6 bases and J by 6 bases, with 16 bases between them. CDR1 and CDR2 from the germline V gene are MNHNS and SASEGT. This CDR3 comprises 14 residues. DNA of the CDR3: TGTGCCAGCAGACCGGGGACACTCGGCGATACGCAGTATTTT. The encoded protein is CASRPGTLGDTQYF.

In its sample, this clonotype was seen many times. The chain combines TRBV6-1 with TRBJ2-3, with TRBD2 matching 14 bases. Germline CDR1 reads MNHNS; CDR2 reads SASEGT. The CDR3 contains 15 residues. V was clipped by 4 bases and J by 10 bases; unmatched bases: 7. The CDR3: CASSVTSGGAGPQYF. The CDR3 DNA follows: TGTGCCAGCAGTGTGACTAGCGGGGGGGCAGGTCCGCAGTATTTT.

This clonotype has a count of ten or more. The CDR3 sequence: CASSLDVSYEQYF. The CDR3 DNA reads as TGCGCCAGCAGCCTCGACGTATCCTACGAGCAGTACTTC. The rearrangement uses TRBV5-1 and TRBJ2-7; D gene ambiguous. The length of the CDR3 is 13 residues. Trimming stripped 4 bases from V and 1 base from J, with 9 bases between. The germline gives CDR1 SGHRS, CDR2 YFSETQ.

The chain uses TRBV4-2 and TRBJ2-1; TRBD2 might be the D (6 bases). The CDR3 is made up of 16 amino acids. V dropped 1 base and J dropped 4 bases, with 14 bases sitting between them. Germline V gene data show CDR1 as LGHNA and CDR2 as YNFKEQ. As DNA, the CDR3 is TGTGCCAGCAGCCAAGGTGGGGACTCCATATACAATGAGCAGTTCTTC. Translated, it gives CASSQGGDSIYNEQFF.

This clonotype was counted ten times or more. The chain combines TRBV7-2 with TRBJ2-5; TRBD2 agrees at 10 bases. Losses at the gene ends were 6 bases for V and 5 bases for J; bases not matched to a gene: 6. The CDR3 runs 14 residues. Germline loops: CDR1 SGHTA, CDR2 FQGNSA. The CDR3 DNA is TGTGCCAGCAGAGGACCAGCGGGGGGGGAGACCCAGTACTTC. Encoded protein: CASRGPAGGETQYF. The full variable domain, its missing parts supplied by reference TRBV7-2 and TRBJ2-5, is GAGVSQSPSNKVTEKGKDVELRCDPISGHTALYWYRQSLGQGLEFLIYFQGNSAPDKSGLPSDRFSAERTGGSVSTLTIQRTQQEDSAVYLCASRGPAGGETQYFGPGTRLLVL.

This clonotype was detected a few times. Relative to the germline gene, one junction end is altered; a read error may explain this. The chain links TRBV9 to TRBJ2-2; a possible D gene is TRBD2 (6 bases). From germline, CDR1 is SGDLS and CDR2 YYNGEE. The CDR3 consists of 14 residues. In DNA, the CDR3 is TGTGCCAGCAGCGTAGCTTCTAGCGCCGGGGAGCGGTTTTTT. It yields the protein CASSVASSAGERFF.

The V and J genes are TRBV7-9 and TRBJ2-7; TRBD1 or TRBD2 may be the D gene (5 bases each). The CDR3 runs to 15 residues. V dropped 5 bases and J dropped 5 bases, with 19 bases sitting between them. Germline loops: CDR1 SEHNR, CDR2 FQNEAQ (reference sequence). The CDR3 spells CASSPRSAGDHEQYF. The CDR3 bases are TGTGCCAGCAGCCCTAGAAGCGCCGGGGACCACGAGCAGTACTTC.

Worth noting for this clonotype: A much more abundant neighbour one base away suggests this may be a read error. The gene calls are TRBV7-9 and TRBJ1-4, with unresolved D. The CDR3 extends over 15 amino acids. The V gene's germline CDR1 is SEHNR and CDR2 FQNEAQ (reference sequence). The CDR3 DNA reads TGTGCCAGCAGCCCCAGATTGGCAACTAATGAAGAACTGTTTTTT. It encodes CASSPRLATNEELFF.

The chain is built from TRBV7-2 and TRBJ2-3; TRBD2 might be the D (5 bases). CDR1 is SGHTA and CDR2 is FQGNSA in the germline V gene. The CDR3 runs to 12 residues. The ends were cut back, 4 bases at V and 6 bases at J, with 8 bases in the middle. CDR3 in amino acids: CASSWTPDTQYF. CDR3 coding DNA: TGTGCCAGCAGCTGGACTCCTGATACGCAGTATTTT.

The chain combines TRBV5-1 with TRBJ2-5, with D possibly being TRBD1 or TRBD2 (7 bases each). The CDR3 extends over 14 amino acids. V dropped 0 bases and J dropped 11 bases, with 17 bases sitting between them. CDR1 and CDR2 from the germline V gene are SGHRS and YFSETQ. The CDR3 reads CASSLARGGNEQYF. CDR3 DNA sequence: TGCGCCAGCAGCTTGGCCAGGGGGGGCAATGAGCAGTACTTC.

The chain combines TRBV7-9 with TRBJ1-4; D possibly corresponds to TRBD1 (5 bases). The germline V and J ends were trimmed by 6 bases and 8 bases, with 13 bases remaining between them. The germline CDR1 and CDR2 sequences are SEHNR and FQNEAQ (reference sequence). The CDR3 has 13 residues. CDR3 sequence: CASSQGNKEKLFF. CDR3 nucleotide sequence: TGTGCCAGCAGTCAGGGCAATAAGGAAAAACTGTTTTTT.

The chain combines TRBV7-2 with TRBJ2-7; D could derive from TRBD1 or TRBD2 (6 bases each). Trimming removed 0 bases at V and 0 bases at J, with 12 bases between. This CDR3 comprises 16 residues. From germline, CDR1 is SGHTA and CDR2 FQGNSA. CDR3 sequence (DNA): TGTGCCAGCAGCTTAGCCGGGGGCAGGGTCTCCTACGAGCAGTACTTC. Residues: CASSLAGGRVSYEQYF.

This clonotype was found a few times. The genes are TRBV12-3 or TRBV12-4 and TRBJ2-3, with D perhaps assigned TRBD1 or TRBD2 (5 bases each). Trimming pared 6 bases from V and 4 bases from J, leaving 20 bases between. The CDR3 length is 16 residues. The CDR3 bases are TGTGCCAGCAGCCTTCCTCGAGGGGATGGAGCAGATACGCAGTATTTT. It is translated as CASSLPRGDGADTQYF.

This clonotype was seen only a few times. The chain has TRBV18 and TRBJ1-5; no clear D. This CDR3 has 13 residues. V shed 2 bases and J shed 3 bases, with 5 bases lying between them. Germline V CDR1 and CDR2: KGHSH, LQKENI. The CDR3 is CASSPAANQPQHF. The DNA for the CDR3 is TGTGCCAGCTCACCAGCGGCCAATCAGCCCCAGCATTTT.

The V gene is TRBV25-1, the J gene TRBJ2-2, with D tentatively TRBD1 (5 bases). Trimming removed 4 bases from V and 4 bases from J, with 10 bases in between. The CDR3 contains 14 residues. Germline CDR1 MGHDK, CDR2 SYGVNS. This chain's CDR3 is CASSVQGSTGELFF. The CDR3 coding sequence is TGTGCCAGCAGTGTGCAGGGTAGCACCGGGGAGCTGTTTTTT.

This clonotype was seen repeatedly, ten times or more. This rearrangement joins TRBV11-2 to TRBJ2-1; 9 bases fit TRBD1. This CDR3 spans 13 amino acids. CDR1 and CDR2 (germline): SGHAT, FQNNGV. V lost 4 bases to trimming and J lost 9 bases; unmatched junction nucleotides: 4. CDR3: CASSWGQGGEQFF. As DNA, the CDR3 is TGTGCCAGCAGCTGGGGACAGGGAGGTGAGCAGTTCTTC.